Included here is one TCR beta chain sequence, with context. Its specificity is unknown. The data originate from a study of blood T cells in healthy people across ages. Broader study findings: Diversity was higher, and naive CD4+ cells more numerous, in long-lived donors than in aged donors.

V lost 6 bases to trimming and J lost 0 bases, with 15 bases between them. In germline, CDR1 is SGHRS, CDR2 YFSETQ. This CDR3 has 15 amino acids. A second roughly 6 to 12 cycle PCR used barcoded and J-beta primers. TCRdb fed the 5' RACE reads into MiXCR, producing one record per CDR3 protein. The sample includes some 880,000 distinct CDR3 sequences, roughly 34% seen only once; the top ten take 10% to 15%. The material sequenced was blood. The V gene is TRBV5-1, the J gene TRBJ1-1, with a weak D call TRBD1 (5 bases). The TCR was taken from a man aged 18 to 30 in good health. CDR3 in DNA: TGCGCCAGCACGATAACAGGCGGTATGAACACTGAAGCTTTCTTT. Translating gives CASTITGGMNTEAFF.